This TCR beta chain was identified in a study of blood T cells in healthy people across ages. Primed by a sample-barcoded 5' primer and a J-beta primer mix, a second PCR proceeded for 7 to 11 cycles. TCRdb independently ran MiXCR on the 5' RACE reads; one entry per CDR3 protein. This table has some 700,000 distinct CDR3 sequences, about a fifth appearing once. Germline lookup yields CDR1 SQVTM and CDR2 ANQGSEA. The germline V and J ends were trimmed by 2 bases and 4 bases, with 8 bases remaining between them. The CDR3 is 12 amino acids. The V call is TRBV29-1, the J call TRBJ2-5, with D unclear. The receptor was derived from a man between 65 and 85 years old in good health. The sequencing input was blood. CDR3 in amino acids: CSVELALETQYF. DNA of the CDR3: TGCAGCGTTGAACTGGCTCTAGAGACCCAGTACTTC. Combining the CDR3 with reference TRBV29-1 and TRBJ2-5 gives the whole variable domain SAVISQKPSRDICQRGTSLTIQCQVDSQVTMMFWYRQQPGQSLTLIATANQGSEATYESGFVIDKFPISRPNLTFSTLTVSNMSPEDSSIYLCSVELALETQYFGPGTRLLVL.